This is a list of T cell receptor beta chains from one sample in a study of cytomegalovirus exposure and HLA in healthy donors. Clones were sequenced by immunoSEQ multiplex PCR, and TCRdb holds only the in-frame ones, with some missing. The table shows over 110,000 clones, with under 90% occurring only once. Sample: PBMCs. The receptors originated from a male donor in good health and CMV-seronegative. The CDR3 runs from the conserved cysteine through the conserved F or W. Fields, in order: D gene, J gene, V gene, clone size, CDR3 DNA, CDR3 protein. D genes are given only for firm matches. The size field is filled for only some rows; it gives once, few, many or a size class.

D: -; J: TRBJ1-4; V: TRBV30; size: -; DNA: TGTGCCCAGGAAGGAAGAAATGAAAAACTGTTTTTT; CDR3: CAQEGRNEKLFF
D: -; J: TRBJ2-7; V: TRBV27; size: -; DNA: TGTGCCAGCAGTTTCGGCAGGGCCTCCTACGAGCAGTACTTC; CDR3: CASSFGRASYEQYF
D: TRBD2; J: TRBJ2-3; V: TRBV9; size: -; DNA: TGTGCCAGCGATGGGGGGGAGACGGGCACAGATACGCAGTATTTT; CDR3: CASDGGETGTDTQYF
D: TRBD2; J: TRBJ2-5; V: TRBV7-2; size: -; DNA: TGTGCCAGCAGCCCCCTAGCGGGAGGGCCGGTGACCCAGTACTTC; CDR3: CASSPLAGGPVTQYF
D: TRBD1; J: TRBJ1-4; V: TRBV6-5; size: -; DNA: TGTGCCAGCAGTACGGGGACAGGTCCACTGTTTTTT; CDR3: CASSTGTGPLFF
D: -; J: TRBJ2-7; V: TRBV6-1; size: -; DNA: TGTGCCAGCGTCAGGGGTTCGTACGAGCAGTACTTC; CDR3: CASVRGSYEQYF
D: TRBD2; J: TRBJ2-5; V: TRBV10-1; size: -; DNA: TGCGCCAGCAGGGCGACTAGCGGGAAAGAGACCCAGTACTTC; CDR3: CASRATSGKETQYF
D: TRBD2; J: TRBJ2-1; V: TRBV5-1; size: -; DNA: TGCGCCAGCAGCTGGGGAGGGGACGAGCAGTTCTTC; CDR3: CASSWGGDEQFF
D: -; J: TRBJ2-7; V: TRBV2; size: few; DNA: TGTGCCAGCAGTGAGAGCTGGAGAGCGATCGAGCAGTACTTC; CDR3: CASSESWRAIEQYF
D: -; J: TRBJ2-2; V: TRBV4-2; size: -; DNA: TGTGCCAGCAGCCAAGGTTCTAGCCGCCCCGGGGAGCTGTTTTTT; CDR3: CASSQGSSRPGELFF
D: -; J: TRBJ1-1; V: TRBV7-2; size: -; DNA: TGTGCCAGCAGCCACGGGACACCCGCTCTTATTCCGATGAACACTGAAGCTTTCTTT; CDR3: CASSHGTPALIPMNTEAFF
D: TRBD2; J: TRBJ2-7; V: TRBV19; size: few; DNA: TGTGCCAGTAGTAACCGAAATAGCGGGACCGACGAGCAGTACTTC; CDR3: CASSNRNSGTDEQYF
D: TRBD2; J: TRBJ2-7; V: TRBV7-2; size: -; DNA: TGTGCCAGCAGCCCCCGGGGTAGCGGGGAGCAGTACTTC; CDR3: CASSPRGSGEQYF
D: -; J: TRBJ2-7; V: TRBV27; size: -; DNA: TGTGCCAGCAGTCTAAGAGGGGGAACGACTTACGAGCAGTACTTC; CDR3: CASSLRGGTTYEQYF
D: TRBD1; J: TRBJ2-7; V: TRBV10-3; size: -; DNA: TGTGCCATCAAGATTGGGGACAGGGCTTTCTCCTACGAGCAGTACTTC; CDR3: CAIKIGDRAFSYEQYF
D: TRBD1; J: TRBJ2-7; V: TRBV5-4; size: few; DNA: TGTGCCAGCAGCTCCCGGGACAGGGGGCAGGGCGAGCAGTACTTC; CDR3: CASSSRDRGQGEQYF
D: -; J: TRBJ2-7; V: TRBV11-2; size: -; DNA: TGTGCCAGCAGCTCCGGACTCGAGCAGTACTTC; CDR3: CASSSGLEQYF
D: TRBD1; J: TRBJ2-7; V: TRBV7-9; size: few; DNA: TGTGCCAGCAGCTTGCCTACGACAGGGAGTACATCCTACGAGCAGTACTTC; CDR3: CASSLPTTGSTSYEQYF